This T cell receptor (beta chain) was sequenced for a study of identical twins. CDR1 is DFQATT, CDR2 SNEGSKA, per germline (reference sequence). V lost 3 bases, J lost 4 bases, and 6 bases stayed unmatched. CDR3 length: 15 residues. TCRdb re-called the 5' RACE reads with MiXCR, one entry per CDR3 protein. The data show 600,000 to 700,000 distinct CDR3 sequences, around 20% seen once. This sample was shared with a second study, whose subject was T cells expressing NK-cell markers. From that second work: Sorting in several experiments was restricted by an anti-gamma-delta TCR antibody to alpha-beta TCR T cells.

The chain uses TRBV20-1 and TRBJ2-1; 10 bases are shared with TRBD2. The specimen sequenced was PBMCs. The clonotype was recovered from a woman aged 18-29 years in good health. In DNA, the CDR3 is TGCAGTGCTAGCGGAAGCGGGGGGGGTTACAATGAGCAGTTCTTC. Amino acids: CSASGSGGGYNEQFF.